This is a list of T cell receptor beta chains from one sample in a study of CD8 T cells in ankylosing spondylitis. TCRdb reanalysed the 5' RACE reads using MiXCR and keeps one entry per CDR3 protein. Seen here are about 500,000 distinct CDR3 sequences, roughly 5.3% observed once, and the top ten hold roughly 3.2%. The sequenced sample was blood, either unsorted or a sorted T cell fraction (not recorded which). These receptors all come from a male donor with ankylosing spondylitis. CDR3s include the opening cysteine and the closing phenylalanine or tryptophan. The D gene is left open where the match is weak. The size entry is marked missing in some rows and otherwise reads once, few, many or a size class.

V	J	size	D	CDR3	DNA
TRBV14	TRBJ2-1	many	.	CASSPLRYNEQFF	TGTGCCAGCAGCCCCCTGAGATACAATGAGCAGTTCTTC
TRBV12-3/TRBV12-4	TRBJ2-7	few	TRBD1	CASSSLSGGNWYEQYF	TGTGCCAGCAGTTCCCTATCAGGGGGTAATTGGTACGAGCAGTACTTC
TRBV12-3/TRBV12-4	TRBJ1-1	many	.	CASSLVGLTAEAFF	TGTGCCAGCAGTTTAGTCGGCTTGACGGCTGAAGCTTTCTTT
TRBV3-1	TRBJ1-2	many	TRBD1	CASSTQGGAGYTF	TGTGCCAGCAGCACTCAGGGGGGTGCTGGCTACACCTTC
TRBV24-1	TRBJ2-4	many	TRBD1	CATSDPGQGDQYF	TGTGCCACCAGTGACCCCGGACAGGGGGACCAGTACTTC
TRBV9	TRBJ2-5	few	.	CASSVVGSSWETQYF	TGTGCCAGCAGCGTAGTAGGCAGCTCCTGGGAGACCCAGTACTTC
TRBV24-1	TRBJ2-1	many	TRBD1	CATSDRQGVSYNEQFF	TGTGCCACCAGTGATCGACAGGGAGTGTCCTACAATGAGCAGTTCTTC
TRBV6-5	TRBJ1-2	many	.	CASSYSRGLKDGYTF	TGTGCCAGCAGTTACTCCAGGGGTTTGAAGGATGGCTACACCTTC
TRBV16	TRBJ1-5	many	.	CASSPLPGNQPQHF	TGTGCCAGCAGCCCCCTACCGGGCAATCAGCCCCAGCATTTT
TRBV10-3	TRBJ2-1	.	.	CAISESSSLTNEQFF	TGTGCCATCAGTGAGTCTAGTAGTCTCACCAATGAGCAGTTCTTC
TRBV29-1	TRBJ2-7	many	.	CSFLKHGVYEQYF	TGCAGCTTCCTTAAACACGGAGTCTACGAGCAGTACTTC
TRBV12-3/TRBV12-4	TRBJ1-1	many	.	CASSLEGPNYENTEAFF	TGTGCCAGCAGTTTAGAGGGACCCAACTACGAGAACACTGAAGCTTTCTTT
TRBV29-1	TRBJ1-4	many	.	CSVGRRNEKLFF	TGCAGCGTTGGTCGGAGGAATGAAAAACTGTTTTTT
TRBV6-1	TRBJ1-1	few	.	CASSVRGLNTGAFF	TGTGCCAGCAGTGTCAGGGGACTGAACACTGGAGCTTTCTTT
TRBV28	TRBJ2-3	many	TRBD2	CASSGGGTTSTDTQYF	TGTGCCAGCAGCGGCGGGGGGACAACTAGCACAGATACGCAGTATTTT
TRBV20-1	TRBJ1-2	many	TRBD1	CSAVQGFGNYGYTF	TGCAGTGCTGTACAGGGGTTTGGTAACTATGGCTACACCTTC
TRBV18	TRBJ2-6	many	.	CASSPGSSGANVLTF	TGTGCCAGCTCCCCAGGGAGCTCTGGGGCCAACGTCCTGACTTTC
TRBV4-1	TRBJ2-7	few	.	CASSQDLQIVPSGDF	TGCGCCAGCAGCCAAGATTTACAGATCGTCCCCTCGGGGGACTTC
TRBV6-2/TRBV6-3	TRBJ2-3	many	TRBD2	CASSYSTSEYTDTQYF	TGTGCCAGCAGTTACTCGACTAGCGAGTACACAGATACGCAGTATTTT
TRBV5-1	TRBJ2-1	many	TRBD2	CASSLAAGTHYNEQFF	TGCGCCAGCAGCTTAGCAGCGGGGACTCACTACAATGAGCAGTTCTTC
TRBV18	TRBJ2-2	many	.	CASSPNVRNTGELFF	TGTGCCAGCTCACCGAATGTTCGGAACACCGGGGAGCTGTTTTTT
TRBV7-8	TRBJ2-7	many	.	CASSSGLSLYEQYF	TGTGCCAGCAGCTCGGGACTGTCCCTCTACGAGCAGTACTTC
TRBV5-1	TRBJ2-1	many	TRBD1	CASSWTGGSDEQFF	TGCGCCAGCAGCTGGACAGGGGGTAGCGATGAGCAGTTCTTC
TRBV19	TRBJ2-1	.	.	CASKSLGGDSYNEQFF	TGTGCCAGCAAGAGCCTAGGGGGAGATTCCTACAATGAGCAGTTCTTC
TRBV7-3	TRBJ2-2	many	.	CASSPKDMPEPGELFF	TGTGCCAGCAGCCCTAAAGACATGCCCGAACCCGGGGAGCTGTTTTTT
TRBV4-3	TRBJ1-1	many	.	CASSQDREGDTEAFF	TGCGCCAGCAGCCAAGATCGAGAAGGCGACACTGAAGCTTTCTTT
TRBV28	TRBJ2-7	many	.	CASSSLGWGAEQYF	TGTGCCAGCAGTTCCCTTGGTTGGGGGGCGGAGCAGTACTTC
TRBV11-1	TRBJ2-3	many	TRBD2	CASSGVLAASTDTQYF	TGTGCCAGCAGTGGGGTTCTAGCGGCTAGCACAGATACGCAGTATTTT
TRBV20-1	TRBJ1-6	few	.	CTSTRMSSYNSPLHF	TGCACCAGCACCAGAATGAGCTCCTATAATTCACCCCTCCACTTT
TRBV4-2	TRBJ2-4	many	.	CASSLGRAYF	TGTGCCAGCAGCCTGGGGAGAGCGTACTTC
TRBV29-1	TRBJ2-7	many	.	CSVGTTYEQYF	TGCAGCGTTGGGACAACCTACGAGCAGTACTTC
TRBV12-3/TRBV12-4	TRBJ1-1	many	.	CASSLITGEAFF	TGTGCCAGCAGTTTAATCACAGGGGAAGCTTTCTTT
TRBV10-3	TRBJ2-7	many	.	CAISDPFSSVYEQYF	TGTGCCATCAGTGACCCGTTTTCTAGCGTCTACGAGCAGTACTTC
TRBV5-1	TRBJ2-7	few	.	CASSPGTKGSNEQYF	TGCGCCAGCAGCCCCGGGACGAAGGGATCCAACGAGCAGTACTTC
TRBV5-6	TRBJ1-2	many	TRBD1	CASETGTEKDYGYTF	TGTGCCAGCGAGACCGGGACAGAAAAAGACTATGGCTACACCTTC
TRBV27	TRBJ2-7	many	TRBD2	CASSLSAPRGLALSYEQYF	TGTGCCAGCAGTTTATCGGCCCCTCGGGGACTAGCGCTTTCCTACGAGCAGTACTTC
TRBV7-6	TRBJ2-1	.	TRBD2	CASSLVGTSGPNEQFF	TGTGCCAGCAGCTTAGTTGGGACTAGCGGACCCAATGAGCAGTTCTTC
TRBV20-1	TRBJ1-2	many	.	CSAPTGYGYTF	TGCAGTGCGCCAACAGGGTACGGCTACACCTTC
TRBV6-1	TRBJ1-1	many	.	CASSGRRMGDELLDTEAFF	TGTGCCAGCAGTGGAAGAAGGATGGGGGATGAATTGTTGGACACTGAAGCTTTCTTT
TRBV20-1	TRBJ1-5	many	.	CSARDLRTDFYQPQHF	TGCAGTGCTAGAGACCTTAGGACAGATTTTTATCAGCCCCAGCATTTT
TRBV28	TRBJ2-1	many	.	CASSLWTNGGNEQFF	TGTGCCAGCAGTTTATGGACAAACGGGGGCAATGAGCAGTTCTTC
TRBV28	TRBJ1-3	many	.	CASRPRWTVPSSGNTIYF	TGTGCCAGCAGACCCCGGTGGACCGTTCCGAGCTCTGGAAACACCATATATTTT
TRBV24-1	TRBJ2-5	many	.	CATSDLSRASGTDETQYF	TGTGCCACCAGTGATTTGTCGCGGGCGTCAGGGACGGACGAGACCCAGTACTTC
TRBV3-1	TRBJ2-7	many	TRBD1	CASSQVQGSVRSLISYEQYF	TGTGCCAGCAGCCAAGTACAGGGGAGTGTTAGGAGCCTCATCTCCTACGAGCAGTACTTC
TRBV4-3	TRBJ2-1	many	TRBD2	CASSQAGTSGGAEIYEQFF	TGCGCCAGCAGCCAAGCCGGGACTAGCGGGGGGGCCGAAATCTATGAGCAGTTCTTC
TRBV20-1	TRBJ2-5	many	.	CSARGAGGVETQYF	TGCAGTGCTAGAGGGGCAGGAGGGGTAGAGACCCAGTACTTC
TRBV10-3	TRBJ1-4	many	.	CATSTGEKLFF	TGTGCCACCTCGACCGGAGAAAAACTGTTTTTT
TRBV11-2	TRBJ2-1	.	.	CASSLAFGDNEQFF	TGTGCCAGCAGCTTAGCGTTTGGGGACAACGAGCAGTTCTTC
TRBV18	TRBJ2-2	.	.	CASSPVSNTGELFF	TGTGCCAGCTCACCAGTTTCGAACACCGGGGAGCTGTTTTTT
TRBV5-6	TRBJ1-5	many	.	CASSHRPTNQPQHF	TGTGCCAGCAGCCACAGGCCCACCAATCAGCCCCAGCATTTT
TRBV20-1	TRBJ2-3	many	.	CSARKSIEGTDTQYF	TGCAGTGCTAGAAAATCAATTGAAGGCACAGATACGCAGTATTTT
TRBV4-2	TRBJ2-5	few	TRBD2	CASSQSQASGQETQYF	TGTGCCAGCAGCCAATCTCAGGCTAGCGGTCAAGAGACCCAGTACTTC